By share, the clone carrying this T cell receptor (beta chain) ranks as medium-sized. Its antigen remains unknown. The data stem from a study of T and B cells in COVID-19 patients. Study in general: Peripheral blood came from COVID-19 patients with active infection or after recovery. Recovered patients mostly had mild to moderate COVID-19 managed as outpatients. Study-level points and caveats: Highly clonal in active COVID-19, TRB repertoires exceeded healthy-donor diversity and richness at recovery.

This CDR3 region has 13 residues. Between the trimmed V and J ends, which lost 6 bases and 4 bases, there was a span of 9 bases. CDR1 is MNHNY and CDR2 is SVGAGI in the germline V gene (reference sequence). BIOMED2 TRB-A/B primer pools were used in multiplex TRB PCR. TCRdb fed the multiplex PCR reads into MiXCR, producing one record per CDR3 protein. The table has approximately 16,000 distinct CDR3 sequences, around a quarter seen once; the top ten hold approximately 3.1%. From blood, about 250-500 ng of genomic DNA served as TRB template. The chain combines TRBV6-6 with TRBJ2-2, with D hard to call. The sequence was obtained from a human donor who had recovered from COVID-19. Sequenced input: blood. CDR3 sequence reads: CASSDKATGELFF. The CDR3 nucleotides are TGTGCCAGCAGCGACAAAGCCACCGGGGAGCTGTTTTTT.